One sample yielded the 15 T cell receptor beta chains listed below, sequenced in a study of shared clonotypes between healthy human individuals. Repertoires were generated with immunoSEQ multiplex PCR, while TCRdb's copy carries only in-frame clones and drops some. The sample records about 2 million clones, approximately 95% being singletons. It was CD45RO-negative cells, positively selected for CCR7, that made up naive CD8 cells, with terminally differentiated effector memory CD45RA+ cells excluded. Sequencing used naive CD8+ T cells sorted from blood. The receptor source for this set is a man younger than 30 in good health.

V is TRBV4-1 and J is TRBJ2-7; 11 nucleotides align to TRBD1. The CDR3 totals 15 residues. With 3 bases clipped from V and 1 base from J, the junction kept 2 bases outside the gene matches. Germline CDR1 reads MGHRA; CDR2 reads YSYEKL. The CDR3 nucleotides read TGCGCCAGCAGCCAGGGACAGGGGGTTTCCTACGAGCAGTACTTC. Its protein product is CASSQGQGVSYEQYF.

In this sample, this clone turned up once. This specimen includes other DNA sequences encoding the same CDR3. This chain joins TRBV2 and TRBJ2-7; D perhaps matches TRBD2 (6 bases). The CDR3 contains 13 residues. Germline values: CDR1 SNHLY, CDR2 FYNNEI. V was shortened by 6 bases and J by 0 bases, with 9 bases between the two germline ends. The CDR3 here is CASRGTDSYEQYF. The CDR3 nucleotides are TGTGCCAGCAGGGGGACTGACTCCTACGAGCAGTACTTC.

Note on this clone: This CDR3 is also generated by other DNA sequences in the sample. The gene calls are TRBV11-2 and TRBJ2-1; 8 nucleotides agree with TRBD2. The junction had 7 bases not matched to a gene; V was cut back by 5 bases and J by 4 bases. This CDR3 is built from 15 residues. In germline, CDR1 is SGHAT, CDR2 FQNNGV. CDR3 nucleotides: TGTGCCAGCAGCCCTCTAGCGGGCACATACAATGAGCAGTTCTTC. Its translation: CASSPLAGTYNEQFF.

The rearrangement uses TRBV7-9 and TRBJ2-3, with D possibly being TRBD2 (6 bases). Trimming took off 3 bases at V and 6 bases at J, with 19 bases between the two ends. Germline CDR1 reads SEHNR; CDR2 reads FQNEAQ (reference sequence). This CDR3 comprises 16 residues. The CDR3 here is CASSFAWGDRDDTQYF. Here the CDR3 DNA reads TGTGCCAGCAGCTTTGCTTGGGGGGATAGAGATGATACGCAGTATTTT.

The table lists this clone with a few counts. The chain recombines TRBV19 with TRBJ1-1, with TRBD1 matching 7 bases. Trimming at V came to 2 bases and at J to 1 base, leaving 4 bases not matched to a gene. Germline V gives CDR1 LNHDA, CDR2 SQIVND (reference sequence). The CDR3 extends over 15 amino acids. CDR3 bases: TGTGCCAGTAGTATAACGGGACAGTGGAACACTGAAGCTTTCTTT. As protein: CASSITGQWNTEAFF.

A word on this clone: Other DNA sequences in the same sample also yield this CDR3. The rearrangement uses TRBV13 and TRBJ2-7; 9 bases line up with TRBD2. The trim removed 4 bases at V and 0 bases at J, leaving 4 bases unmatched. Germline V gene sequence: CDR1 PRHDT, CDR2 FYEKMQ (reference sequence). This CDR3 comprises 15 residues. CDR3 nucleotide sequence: TGTGCCAGCAGCTCAAGCGGGGGGCCCTCCTACGAGCAGTACTTC. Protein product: CASSSSGGPSYEQYF.

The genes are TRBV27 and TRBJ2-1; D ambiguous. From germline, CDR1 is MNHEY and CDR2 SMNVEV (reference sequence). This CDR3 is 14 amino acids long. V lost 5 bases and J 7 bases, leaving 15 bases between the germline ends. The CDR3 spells CASSPTAWWNEQFF. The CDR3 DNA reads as TGTGCCAGCAGTCCAACCGCTTGGTGGAATGAGCAGTTCTTC.

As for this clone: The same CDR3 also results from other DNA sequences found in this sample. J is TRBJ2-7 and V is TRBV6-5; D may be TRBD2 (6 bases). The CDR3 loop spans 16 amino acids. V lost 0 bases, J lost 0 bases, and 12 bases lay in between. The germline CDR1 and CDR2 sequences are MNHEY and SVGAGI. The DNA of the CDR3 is TGTGCCAGCAGTTACTCGACGGGGGTAACCTCCTACGAGCAGTACTTC. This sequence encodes CASSYSTGVTSYEQYF.

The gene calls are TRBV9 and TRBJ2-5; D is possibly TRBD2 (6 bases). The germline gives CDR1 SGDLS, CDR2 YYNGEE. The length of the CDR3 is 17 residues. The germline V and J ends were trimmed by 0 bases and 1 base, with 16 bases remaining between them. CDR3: CASSVGYLAILQETQYF. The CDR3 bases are TGTGCCAGCAGCGTAGGATACCTAGCGATCCTCCAAGAGACCCAGTACTTC.

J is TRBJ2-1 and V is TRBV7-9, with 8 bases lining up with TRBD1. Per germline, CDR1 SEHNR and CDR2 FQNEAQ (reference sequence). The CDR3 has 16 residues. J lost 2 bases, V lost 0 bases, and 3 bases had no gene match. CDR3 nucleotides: TGTGCCAGCAGCTTAGCCAGGGGGCAAACCTACAATGAGCAGTTCTTC. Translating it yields CASSLARGQTYNEQFF.

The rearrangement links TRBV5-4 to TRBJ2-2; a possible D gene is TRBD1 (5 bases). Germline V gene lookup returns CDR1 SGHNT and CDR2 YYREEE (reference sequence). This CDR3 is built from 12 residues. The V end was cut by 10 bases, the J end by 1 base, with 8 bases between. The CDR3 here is CAVTENTGELFF. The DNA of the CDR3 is TGTGCCGTGACAGAGAACACCGGGGAGCTGTTTTTT.

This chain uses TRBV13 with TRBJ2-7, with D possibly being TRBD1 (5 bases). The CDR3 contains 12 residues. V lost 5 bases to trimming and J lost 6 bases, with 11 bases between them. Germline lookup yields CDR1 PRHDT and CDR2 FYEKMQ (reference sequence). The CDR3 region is CASSEGDREQYF. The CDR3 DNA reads TGTGCCAGCAGCGAAGGGGATCGCGAGCAGTACTTC.

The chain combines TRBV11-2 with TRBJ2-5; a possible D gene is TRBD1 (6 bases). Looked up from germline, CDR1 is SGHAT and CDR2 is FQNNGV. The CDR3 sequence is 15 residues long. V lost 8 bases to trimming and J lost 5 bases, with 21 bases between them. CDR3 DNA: TGTGCCAGCTCCCTGGGGGCATCTGGGGCGGAGACCCAGTACTTC. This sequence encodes CASSLGASGAETQYF. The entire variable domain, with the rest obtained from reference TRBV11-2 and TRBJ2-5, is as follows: EAGVAQSPRYKIIEKRQSVAFWCNPISGHATLYWYQQILGQGPKLLIQFQNNGVVDDSQLPKDRFSAERLKGVDSTLKIQPAKLEDSAVYLCASSLGASGAETQYFGPGTRLLVL.

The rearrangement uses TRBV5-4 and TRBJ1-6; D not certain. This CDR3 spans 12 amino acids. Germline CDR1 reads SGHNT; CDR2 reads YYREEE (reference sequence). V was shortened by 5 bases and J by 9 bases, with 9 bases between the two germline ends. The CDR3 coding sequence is TGTGCCAGCAGGGACGAGGGTTCACCCCTCCACTTT. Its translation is CASRDEGSPLHF.

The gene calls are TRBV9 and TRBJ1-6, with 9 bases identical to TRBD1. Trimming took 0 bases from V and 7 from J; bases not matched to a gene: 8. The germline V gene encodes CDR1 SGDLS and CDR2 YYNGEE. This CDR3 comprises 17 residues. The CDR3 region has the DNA TGTGCCAGCAGCGTAGATGGAGGGGGACAGGGAAATTCACCCCTCCACTTT. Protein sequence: CASSVDGGGQGNSPLHF. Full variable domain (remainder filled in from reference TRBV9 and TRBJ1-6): DSGVTQTPKHLITATGQRVTLRCSPRSGDLSVYWYQQSLDQGLQFLIQYYNGEERAKGNILERFSAQQFPDLHSELNLSSLELGDSALYFCASSVDGGGQGNSPLHFGNGTRLTVT.